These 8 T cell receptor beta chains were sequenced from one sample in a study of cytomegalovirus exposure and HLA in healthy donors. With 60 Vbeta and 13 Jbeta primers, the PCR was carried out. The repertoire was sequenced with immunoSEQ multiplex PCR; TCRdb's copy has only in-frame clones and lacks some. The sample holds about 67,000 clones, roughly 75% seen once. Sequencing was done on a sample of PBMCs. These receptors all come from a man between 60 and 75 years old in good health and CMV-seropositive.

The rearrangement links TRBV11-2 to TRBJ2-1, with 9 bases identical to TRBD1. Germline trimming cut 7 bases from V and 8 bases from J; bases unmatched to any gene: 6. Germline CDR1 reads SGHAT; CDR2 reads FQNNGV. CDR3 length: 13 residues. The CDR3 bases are TGTGCCAGCAATTTAGACAGGGGGGATGAGCAGTTCTTC. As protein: CASNLDRGDEQFF.

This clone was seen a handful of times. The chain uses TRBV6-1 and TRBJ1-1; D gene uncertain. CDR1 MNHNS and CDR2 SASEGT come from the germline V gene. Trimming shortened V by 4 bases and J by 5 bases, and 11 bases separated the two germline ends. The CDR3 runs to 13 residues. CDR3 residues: CASSVDAGTEAFF. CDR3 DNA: TGTGCCAGCAGTGTTGACGCGGGGACTGAAGCTTTCTTT.

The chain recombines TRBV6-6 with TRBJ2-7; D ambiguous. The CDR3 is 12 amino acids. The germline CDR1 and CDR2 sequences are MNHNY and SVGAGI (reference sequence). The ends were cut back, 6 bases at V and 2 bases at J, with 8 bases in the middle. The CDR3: CASRHTTYEQYF. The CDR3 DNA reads TGTGCCAGCAGGCACACAACCTACGAGCAGTACTTC.

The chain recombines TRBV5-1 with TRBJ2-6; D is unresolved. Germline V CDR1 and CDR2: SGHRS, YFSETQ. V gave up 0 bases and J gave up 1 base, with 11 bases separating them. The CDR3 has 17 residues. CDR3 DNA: TGCGCCAGCAGCTTGGAATCCGCCCGGTCTGGGGCCAACGTCCTGACTTTC. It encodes CASSLESARSGANVLTF.

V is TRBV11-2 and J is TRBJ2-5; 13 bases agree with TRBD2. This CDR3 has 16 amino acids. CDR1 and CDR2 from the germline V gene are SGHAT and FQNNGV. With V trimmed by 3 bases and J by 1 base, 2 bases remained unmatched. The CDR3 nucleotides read TGTGCCAGCAGCTTCGGACTAGCGGGGGTCCAAGAGACCCAGTACTTC. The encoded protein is CASSFGLAGVQETQYF.

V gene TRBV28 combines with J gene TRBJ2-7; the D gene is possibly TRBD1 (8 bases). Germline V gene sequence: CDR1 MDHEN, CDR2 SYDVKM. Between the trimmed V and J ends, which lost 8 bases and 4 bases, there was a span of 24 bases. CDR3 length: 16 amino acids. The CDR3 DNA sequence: TGTGCCAGCCGATTAGGGGGGGCAGGGGGCGGGTACGAGCAGTACTTC. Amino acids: CASRLGGAGGGYEQYF. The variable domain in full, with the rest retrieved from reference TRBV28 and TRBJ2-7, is DVKVTQSSRYLVKRTGEKVFLECVQDMDHENMFWYRQDPGLGLRLIYFSYDVKMKEKGDIPEGYSVSREKKERFSLILESASTNQTSMYLCASRLGGAGGGYEQYFGPGTRLTVT.

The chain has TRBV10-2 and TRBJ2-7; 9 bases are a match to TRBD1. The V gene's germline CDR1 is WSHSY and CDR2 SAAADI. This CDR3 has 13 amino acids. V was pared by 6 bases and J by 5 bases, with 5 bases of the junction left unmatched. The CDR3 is CASRGDREDEQYF. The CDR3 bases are TGCGCCAGCAGGGGGGACAGGGAGGACGAGCAGTACTTC.

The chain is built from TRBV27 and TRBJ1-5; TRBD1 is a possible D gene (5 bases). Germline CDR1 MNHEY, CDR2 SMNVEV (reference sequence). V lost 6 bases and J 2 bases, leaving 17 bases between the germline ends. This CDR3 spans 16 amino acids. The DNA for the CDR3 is TGTGCCAGCAGGAGCCGGGGGGGGGTTGGCAATCAGCCCCAGCATTTT. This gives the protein CASRSRGGVGNQPQHF.